This TCR beta chain stems from a study of Tregs in tolerant kidney transplant recipients. Study in general: Recipients received nonmyeloablative bone marrow transplants from related graft donors, with transient mixed chimerism.

The assay was immunoSEQ multiplex PCR, and TCRdb's table has in-frame clones only and misses some. The sample yields fewer than 100,000 clones, more than 85% seen once. Comment on this clone: Its antigen is undetermined.

Findings of the study overall: The small number of patients limits these findings pending further validation.

The CDR3 totals 14 residues. V lost 3 bases to trimming and J lost 5 bases; unmatched junction nucleotides: 1. CDR1 is SGHVS, CDR2 FNYEAQ, per germline. This chain links TRBV7-6 with TRBJ2-1, with 10 nucleotides matching TRBD2. This receptor was identified in a human donor who received a combined kidney and bone marrow transplant. Here the sequenced sample was Tregs from blood, taken before the transplant. The CDR3: CASSFGLADNEQFF. CDR3 in DNA: TGTGCCAGCAGCTTCGGACTAGCGGACAATGAGCAGTTCTTC.